The rows below give T cell receptor beta chains drawn from one sample of a study of Graves' ophthalmopathy and Graves' hyperthyroidism. One entry per CDR3 protein, called by TCRdb with MiXCR from the multiplex PCR reads. The sample lists more than 150,000 distinct CDR3 sequences, around two fifths occurring once. The material sequenced was peripheral blood. The receptors originated from a woman in her 40s with Graves' ophthalmopathy. CDR3s include the opening cysteine and the closing phenylalanine or tryptophan. Each record gives: clone size, V gene, J gene, D gene, CDR3 protein, CDR3 DNA. D genes are given only for firm matches. Only some rows state a clone size, as once, few, many or a class for expanded clones.

size: NA; V: TRBV7-2; J: TRBJ2-4; D: NA; CDR3: CASSPQASAKNIQYF; DNA: TGTGCCAGCAGCCCCCAGGCTAGCGCCAAAAACATTCAGTACTTC
size: many; V: TRBV12-3/TRBV12-4; J: TRBJ2-7; D: NA; CDR3: CASSLVELTYEQYF; DNA: TGTGCCAGCAGTTTAGTGGAGCTAACCTACGAGCAGTACTTC
size: many; V: TRBV14; J: TRBJ1-2; D: NA; CDR3: CASSQASAGRYGYTF; DNA: TGTGCCAGCAGCCAAGCCTCCGCAGGGCGATATGGCTACACCTTC
size: NA; V: TRBV20-1; J: TRBJ1-5; D: NA; CDR3: CSANSGSSNQPQHF; DNA: TGCAGTGCCAATTCGGGTAGTAGCAATCAGCCCCAGCATTTT
size: many; V: TRBV7-9; J: TRBJ2-5; D: NA; CDR3: CASSPPTSQETQYF; DNA: TGTGCCAGCAGCCCCCCGACTAGCCAAGAGACCCAGTACTTC
size: many; V: TRBV7-9; J: TRBJ2-5; D: TRBD1; CDR3: CASSSDRGSGGTQYF; DNA: TGTGCCAGCAGCTCGGACAGGGGCTCGGGAGGGACCCAGTACTTC
size: many; V: TRBV2; J: TRBJ1-1; D: NA; CDR3: CASPSGFF; DNA: TGTGCCAGTCCCAGTGGATTTTTT
size: many; V: TRBV20-1; J: TRBJ2-7; D: TRBD2; CDR3: CSARGTSGRTSYEQYF; DNA: TGCAGTGCTAGAGGGACTAGCGGGAGGACCTCCTACGAGCAGTACTTC
size: many; V: TRBV2; J: TRBJ1-2; D: NA; CDR3: CASTPNAVNYGYTF; DNA: TGTGCCAGCACCCCCAACGCAGTTAACTATGGCTACACCTTC
size: once; V: TRBV5-1; J: TRBJ1-1; D: NA; CDR3: CASSLGRGANTEAFF; DNA: TGCGCCAGCAGCTTGGGTAGGGGGGCAAACACTGAAGCTTTCTTT
size: many; V: TRBV27; J: TRBJ1-1; D: NA; CDR3: CASSLVRDTEAFF; DNA: TGTGCCAGCAGTTTGGTCAGGGACACTGAAGCTTTCTTT
size: many; V: TRBV28; J: TRBJ1-5; D: NA; CDR3: CASSLQVYQPQHF; DNA: TGTGCCAGCAGTTTACAGGTGTATCAGCCCCAGCATTTT
size: NA; V: TRBV11-2; J: TRBJ1-2; D: NA; CDR3: CASSIEDSTNYGYTF; DNA: TGTGCCAGCAGCATAGAGGACAGCACTAACTATGGCTACACCTTC
size: many; V: TRBV28; J: TRBJ1-6; D: TRBD1; CDR3: CASSSDGTGSNSPLHF; DNA: TGTGCCAGCAGTTCTGACGGGACAGGAAGTAATTCACCCCTCCACTTT
size: many; V: TRBV28; J: TRBJ1-2; D: NA; CDR3: CASSGGGKGLLVHYGYTF; DNA: TGTGCCAGCAGCGGAGGAGGGAAAGGGCTTTTGGTTCATTATGGCTACACCTTC
size: few; V: TRBV28; J: TRBJ1-1; D: NA; CDR3: CASSLYASPTEAFF; DNA: TGTGCCAGCAGTTTATATGCAAGCCCCACTGAAGCTTTCTTT
size: many; V: TRBV6-1; J: TRBJ1-3; D: NA; CDR3: CASSEGGYGNTIYF; DNA: TGTGCCAGCAGTGAAGGGGGTTACGGAAACACCATATATTTT
size: many; V: TRBV15; J: TRBJ1-1; D: NA; CDR3: CATSSNRALRTEAFF; DNA: TGTGCCACCAGCAGTAACAGGGCTCTGAGGACTGAAGCTTTCTTT
size: many; V: TRBV28; J: TRBJ2-4; D: NA; CDR3: CASSLVGKNIQYF; DNA: TGTGCCAGCAGTTTAGTTGGCAAAAACATTCAGTACTTC
size: many; V: TRBV20-1; J: TRBJ2-7; D: TRBD2; CDR3: CSALRLASGLREQYF; DNA: TGCAGTGCTCTGAGACTAGCCTCTGGACTACGGGAGCAGTACTTC
size: NA; V: TRBV7-9; J: TRBJ1-1; D: NA; CDR3: CASSAGGAEAFF; DNA: TGTGCCAGCAGCGCTGGGGGGGCGGAAGCTTTCTTT
size: NA; V: TRBV5-1; J: TRBJ2-4; D: NA; CDR3: CASSFASAQFIQYF; DNA: TGCGCCAGCAGCTTTGCTAGCGCACAATTCATTCAGTACTTC
size: many; V: TRBV7-9; J: TRBJ1-6; D: TRBD1; CDR3: CASSGGQGARNSPLHF; DNA: TGTGCCAGCAGCGGAGGACAGGGGGCGCGTAATTCACCCCTCCACTTT
size: many; V: TRBV5-1; J: TRBJ2-7; D: TRBD1; CDR3: CASSLGTGGAYEQYF; DNA: TGCGCCAGCAGCTTGGGGACAGGGGGCGCGTACGAGCAGTACTTC
size: many; V: TRBV12-3/TRBV12-4; J: TRBJ1-2; D: NA; CDR3: CASRTKPTGLYGYTF; DNA: TGTGCCAGCAGGACCAAACCGACAGGCCTCTATGGCTACACCTTC
size: many; V: TRBV6-5; J: TRBJ1-2; D: NA; CDR3: CASSFPGGKTF; DNA: TGTGCCAGCAGTTTCCCCGGTGGTAAAACCTTC
size: few; V: TRBV6-5; J: TRBJ2-7; D: NA; CDR3: CASIKLGPNSYEQYF; DNA: TGTGCCAGCATTAAGTTAGGGCCGAACTCCTACGAGCAGTACTTC
size: many; V: TRBV3-1; J: TRBJ1-1; D: NA; CDR3: CASSQVDRNTEAFF; DNA: TGTGCCAGCAGCCAAGTTGACAGGAACACTGAAGCTTTCTTT
size: many; V: TRBV12-3/TRBV12-4; J: TRBJ1-3; D: NA; CDR3: CASSFGTGNTIYF; DNA: TGTGCCAGCAGTTTTGGGACTGGAAACACCATATATTTT
size: many; V: TRBV9; J: TRBJ1-1; D: NA; CDR3: CASSVGEGYFAEAFF; DNA: TGTGCCAGCAGCGTAGGAGAAGGATACTTCGCTGAAGCTTTCTTT
size: many; V: TRBV5-1; J: TRBJ2-7; D: TRBD2; CDR3: CASSLRGLAGDSYEQYF; DNA: TGCGCCAGCAGCTTGAGGGGACTAGCGGGAGACTCCTACGAGCAGTACTTC
size: many; V: TRBV20-1; J: TRBJ1-1; D: TRBD1; CDR3: CNTGGGNTEAFF; DNA: TGCAATACAGGGGGGGGAAACACTGAAGCTTTCTTT
size: NA; V: TRBV28; J: TRBJ2-7; D: NA; CDR3: CASTRAHGYEQYF; DNA: TGTGCCAGCACCCGGGCCCACGGGTACGAGCAGTACTTC
size: NA; V: TRBV5-1; J: TRBJ1-2; D: NA; CDR3: CASSLEWGLYGYTF; DNA: TGCGCCAGCAGCTTGGAGTGGGGGCTGTATGGCTACACCTTC
size: many; V: TRBV27; J: TRBJ1-5; D: TRBD1; CDR3: CASSRDRGLSNQPQHF; DNA: TGTGCCAGCAGCCGGGACAGGGGGCTGAGCAATCAGCCCCAGCATTTT
size: NA; V: TRBV6-1; J: TRBJ2-5; D: TRBD2; CDR3: CASSESWGGETQYF; DNA: TGTGCCAGCAGTGAATCGTGGGGGGGGGAGACCCAGTACTTC
size: NA; V: TRBV28; J: TRBJ1-5; D: NA; CDR3: CASSVTGLNQPQHF; DNA: TGTGCCAGCAGCGTTACAGGGCTCAATCAGCCCCAGCATTTT
size: NA; V: TRBV6-1; J: TRBJ1-1; D: NA; CDR3: CASSAPWPMNTEAFF; DNA: TGTGCCAGCAGTGCCCCTTGGCCCATGAACACTGAAGCTTTCTTT
size: NA; V: TRBV6-2/TRBV6-3; J: TRBJ2-3; D: NA; CDR3: CASSSRDQEWADTQYF; DNA: TGTGCCAGCAGTTCCCGGGACCAAGAATGGGCAGATACGCAGTATTTT
size: NA; V: TRBV7-2; J: TRBJ2-5; D: TRBD2; CDR3: CASSLVTSGSEQETQYF; DNA: TGTGCCAGCAGCTTAGTGACCAGCGGGAGCGAGCAAGAGACCCAGTACTTC
size: NA; V: TRBV10-3; J: TRBJ2-7; D: NA; CDR3: CAISGGLSVYEQYF; DNA: TGTGCCATCAGTGGGGGACTCTCGGTGTACGAGCAGTACTTC
size: NA; V: TRBV7-2; J: TRBJ1-6; D: NA; CDR3: CASSLTGTANSPLHF; DNA: TGTGCCAGCAGCTTGACTGGGACCGCCAATTCACCCCTCCACTTT
size: many; V: TRBV7-9; J: TRBJ2-2; D: NA; CDR3: CASSLDLANTGELFF; DNA: TGTGCCAGCAGCTTAGATCTAGCGAACACCGGGGAGCTGTTTTTT
size: many; V: TRBV29-1; J: TRBJ2-5; D: NA; CDR3: CSHGGDRVKETQYF; DNA: TGCAGTCACGGGGGGGACAGAGTCAAAGAGACCCAGTACTTC
size: many; V: TRBV19; J: TRBJ1-5; D: NA; CDR3: CASSSEKEYSNQPQHF; DNA: TGTGCCAGTAGTTCCGAGAAAGAGTATAGCAATCAGCCCCAGCATTTT
size: many; V: TRBV13; J: TRBJ2-5; D: NA; CDR3: CASSLMGETQYF; DNA: TGTGCCAGCAGCTTAATGGGAGAGACCCAGTACTTC
size: NA; V: TRBV7-2; J: TRBJ2-7; D: TRBD1; CDR3: CASAKTGTGSF; DNA: TGTGCCAGCGCAAAAACCGGGACAGGGTCGTTC
size: few; V: TRBV12-3/TRBV12-4; J: TRBJ1-1; D: NA; CDR3: CASSRITNTEAFF; DNA: TGTGCCAGCAGTAGAATAACGAACACTGAAGCTTTCTTT
size: many; V: TRBV28; J: TRBJ2-6; D: TRBD1; CDR3: CASSGTASGANVLTF; DNA: TGTGCCAGCAGTGGGACAGCCTCTGGGGCCAACGTCCTGACTTTC
size: many; V: TRBV12-3/TRBV12-4; J: TRBJ1-3; D: TRBD1; CDR3: CASSLDFYRDSIFSSSGNTIYF; DNA: TGTGCCAGCAGTTTAGATTTTTACCGGGACAGTATCTTCTCTAGCTCTGGAAACACCATATATTTT
size: NA; V: TRBV6-2/TRBV6-3; J: TRBJ2-7; D: NA; CDR3: CASSKQPPTYEQYF; DNA: TGTGCCAGCAGTAAACAACCCCCAACCTACGAGCAGTACTTC
size: NA; V: TRBV20-1; J: TRBJ1-5; D: NA; CDR3: CSAQYRLSEVMGTQHF; DNA: TGCAGTGCTCAGTATAGGCTATCGGAGGTGATGGGGACCCAGCATTTT
size: NA; V: TRBV6-2/TRBV6-3; J: TRBJ1-5; D: TRBD1; CDR3: CASSPTDRRNQPQHF; DNA: TGTGCCAGCAGTCCCACGGACAGGAGAAATCAGCCCCAGCATTTT
size: NA; V: TRBV19; J: TRBJ2-5; D: TRBD1; CDR3: CASSIATGNQETQYF; DNA: TGTGCCAGTAGTATTGCGACAGGGAACCAAGAGACCCAGTACTTC
size: NA; V: TRBV30; J: TRBJ2-5; D: NA; CDR3: CAWSVGRASYF; DNA: TGTGCCTGGAGTGTGGGCCGAGCTTCGTACTTC
size: NA; V: TRBV6-1; J: TRBJ2-5; D: NA; CDR3: CASSLYGGLQETQYF; DNA: TGTGCCAGCAGCCTCTATGGCGGGTTACAAGAGACCCAGTACTTC
size: NA; V: TRBV6-1; J: TRBJ2-7; D: TRBD2; CDR3: CASVLAGNGEQYF; DNA: TGTGCCAGCGTGCTAGCGGGCAACGGGGAGCAGTACTTC